These 20 T cell receptor beta chains were sequenced from one sample in a study of cytomegalovirus exposure and HLA in healthy donors. Vbeta (60) and Jbeta (13) primers were used in the PCR. Some clones are missing from TCRdb's copy, which holds only in-frame ones; the method was immunoSEQ multiplex PCR. Here the sample spans about 160,000 clones, over 75% being singletons. The sequenced sample consisted of PBMCs. Receptor source: a man aged 35 to 55 in good health and CMV-seronegative.

The chain couples TRBV30 to TRBJ1-6, with 8 bases that match TRBD1. CDR1 and CDR2 from the germline V gene are GTSNPN and SVGIG (reference sequence). The CDR3 runs 14 residues. The junction had 10 bases not matched to a gene; V was cut back by 8 bases and J by 7 bases. The DNA for the CDR3 is TGTGCCATTCAAACCGGGACAGGCAATTCACCCCTCCACTTT. Translated: CAIQTGTGNSPLHF.

This clone was detected only a few times. This chain links TRBV5-1 with TRBJ2-7; 7 nucleotides align to TRBD1. J was trimmed by 3 bases and V by 0 bases; bases with no gene match: 3. This CDR3 comprises 14 residues. CDR1 and CDR2 from the germline V gene are SGHRS and YFSETQ. CDR3 DNA: TGCGCCAGCAGCTTGGGGACAGGAAACTACGAGCAGTACTTC. Encoded protein: CASSLGTGNYEQYF.

The gene calls are TRBV19 and TRBJ1-5, with D hard to call. Trimming removed 10 bases from V and 0 bases from J, with 7 bases in between. This CDR3 contains 12 residues. Germline loops: CDR1 LNHDA, CDR2 SQIVND (reference sequence). CDR3 in amino acids: CATTRSNQPQHF. CDR3 DNA sequence: TGTGCCACCACTCGTAGCAATCAGCCCCAGCATTTT.

The chain uses TRBV5-3 and TRBJ1-2; D not certain. TRBV5-3 is filed as an ORF, its function uncertain. This CDR3 has 10 residues. The CDR3 DNA reads as TGTTTGACGAGAGGATATGGCTACACCTTC. Amino acid sequence: CLTRGYGYTF.

The rearrangement joins TRBV7-9 to TRBJ2-7; D perhaps matches TRBD1 (6 bases). Trimming left V 5 bases short and J 2 bases short, with 13 bases between. The CDR3 sequence is 14 residues long. The germline CDR1 and CDR2 sequences are SEHNR and FQNEAQ (reference sequence). The CDR3 is CASSQNRVPYEQYF. As DNA, the CDR3 is TGTGCCAGCAGCCAGAACAGGGTCCCCTACGAGCAGTACTTC.

This sequence joins TRBV28 and TRBJ2-5, with 7 positions matching TRBD1. Germline CDR1 and CDR2: MDHEN and SYDVKM. This CDR3 contains 16 residues. The trim removed 6 bases at V and 2 bases at J, leaving 12 bases unmatched. The CDR3 region has the DNA TGTGCCAGCAGCCTAACAGGGGAAGGGCCTCAAGAGACCCAGTACTTC. Translating gives CASSLTGEGPQETQYF.

The chain recombines TRBV5-3 with TRBJ1-5, with 9 bases fitting TRBD1. TRBV5-3 is an ORF, with its function uncertain. V lost 0 bases, J lost 7 bases, and 5 bases stayed unmatched. The CDR3 runs 15 residues. CDR3 nucleotide sequence: TGTGCCAGAAGCTTGGCAACAGGGGGCGGCCAGCCCCAGCATTTT. Residues: CARSLATGGGQPQHF.

V gene TRBV9 combines with J gene TRBJ2-3; no reliable D call. Germline assignment: CDR1 SGDLS and CDR2 YYNGEE. CDR3 length: 15 residues. V was shortened by 4 bases and J by 0 bases, with 12 bases between the two germline ends. CDR3 region: CASSPQASSTDTQYF. The CDR3 bases are TGTGCCAGCAGCCCCCAGGCTTCTAGCACAGATACGCAGTATTTT.

The chain carries TRBV9 and TRBJ2-7, with 8 nucleotides matching TRBD1. V shed 4 bases and J 3 bases; nucleotides not matched to a gene: 12. The CDR3 runs 16 residues. CDR1 and CDR2 from the germline V gene are SGDLS and YYNGEE. For the CDR3, the DNA is TGTGCCAGCAGCCCCGGACAGGGAGTTTTAGTCTACGAGCAGTACTTC. It specifies CASSPGQGVLVYEQYF.

The table lists this clone with a count of one. J is TRBJ1-1 and V is TRBV19, with 7 bases lining up with TRBD1. The CDR3 extends over 13 amino acids. Germline trimming cut 7 bases from V and 1 base from J; bases unmatched to any gene: 3. CDR1 is LNHDA, CDR2 SQIVND, per germline (reference sequence). The CDR3 region has the DNA TGTGCCAGTACCAGGACAGGGAACACTGAAGCTTTCTTT. Translation: CASTRTGNTEAFF.

The chain has TRBV11-2 and TRBJ2-6, with TRBD1 as a possible D gene (6 bases). The germline CDR1 and CDR2 sequences are SGHAT and FQNNGV. The CDR3 has 15 amino acids. Trimming took off 5 bases at V and 0 bases at J, with 8 bases between the two ends. CDR3 DNA: TGTGCCAGCAGCATGGACAGCTCTGGGGCCAACGTCCTGACTTTC. The encoded protein is CASSMDSSGANVLTF.

The J gene is TRBJ1-5, the V gene TRBV6-6; TRBD1 matches 8 bases. Germline assignment: CDR1 MNHNY and CDR2 SVGAGI (reference sequence). V lost 2 bases, J lost 5 bases, and 8 bases stayed unmatched. The length of the CDR3 is 16 residues. CDR3 region: CASSYDQDRDDQPQHF. The DNA for the CDR3 is TGTGCCAGCAGTTACGACCAGGACAGGGATGATCAGCCCCAGCATTTT.

This chain uses TRBV6-5 with TRBJ1-6; D gene uncertain. Trimming took off 6 bases at V and 7 bases at J, with 13 bases between the two ends. This CDR3 is built from 14 residues. Looked up from germline, CDR1 is MNHEY and CDR2 is SVGAGI. In DNA form, the CDR3 reads TGTGCCAGCAGATATTACGTCGGGAATTCACCCCTCCACTTT. It specifies CASRYYVGNSPLHF.

This clone was recorded a few times. The chain couples TRBV6-6 to TRBJ1-5; D is uncertain. This CDR3 contains 15 residues. The V gene lost 0 bases and the J gene lost 0 bases, with 6 bases spanning the gap. CDR1 MNHNY and CDR2 SVGAGI come from the germline V gene (reference sequence). This chain's CDR3 is CASSYSGSSNQPQHF. CDR3 in DNA: TGTGCCAGCAGTTACTCTGGGAGTAGCAATCAGCCCCAGCATTTT.

This chain uses TRBV9 with TRBJ2-3; 10 bases match TRBD2. The germline CDR1 and CDR2 sequences are SGDLS and YYNGEE. J was trimmed by 5 bases and V by 0 bases; bases with no gene match: 9. The CDR3 sequence is 17 residues long. The CDR3 region is CASSVAPLAGDQDTQYF. The CDR3 nucleotides are TGTGCCAGCAGCGTAGCCCCCCTAGCGGGGGATCAAGATACGCAGTATTTT.

This chain uses TRBV13 with TRBJ2-3; 7 bases match TRBD2. Germline lookup yields CDR1 PRHDT and CDR2 FYEKMQ (reference sequence). V lost 6 bases to trimming and J lost 2 bases; unmatched junction nucleotides: 20. There are 19 residues in the CDR3. CDR3 bases: TGTGCCAGCAGTTTTTTAGGGGAGGGCCAGAAATACCCCACAGATACGCAGTATTTT. Translation: CASSFLGEGQKYPTDTQYF.

The chain joins TRBV30 to TRBJ2-5; a possible D gene is TRBD2 (6 bases). Per germline, CDR1 GTSNPN and CDR2 SVGIG (reference sequence). Between the trimmed V and J ends, which lost 5 bases and 2 bases, there was a span of 9 bases. The CDR3 is made up of 12 amino acids. The DNA of the CDR3 is TGTGCCTGGTCAAGCGGGCAAGAGACCCAGTACTTC. Amino acids: CAWSSGQETQYF.

The J gene is TRBJ1-2, the V gene TRBV10-3; tentative D call: TRBD1 (6 bases). CDR1 is ENHRY, CDR2 SYGVKD, per germline. The CDR3 totals 14 residues. V was trimmed by 8 bases and J by 0 bases, leaving 13 bases between them. CDR3 sequence reads: CAIAGTRANYGYTF. The CDR3 DNA reads TGTGCCATCGCTGGGACACGAGCTAACTATGGCTACACCTTC.

CDR3 amino acids: CSAKGPDTQYF. CDR3 bases: TGCAGTGCTAAGGGGCCAGATACGCAGTATTTT. The rearrangement links TRBV20-1 to TRBJ2-3, with D possibly matching TRBD1 (5 bases). Germline CDR1 is DFQATT and CDR2 is SNEGSKA (reference sequence). Trimming stripped 4 bases from V and 4 bases from J, with 6 bases between. This CDR3 is 11 amino acids long.

V is TRBV6-1 and J is TRBJ1-2; D not certain. The CDR3 has 13 residues. V was trimmed by 3 bases and J by 8 bases, leaving 13 bases between them. Germline V CDR1 and CDR2: MNHNS, SASEGT. The CDR3 region is CASSEAAGSGYTF. The CDR3 DNA follows: TGTGCCAGCAGTGAGGCCGCGGGGTCGGGCTACACCTTC.